The sequence of this TCR beta chain was determined in a study of T-cell memory formation after mild COVID-19. The ends were cut back, 2 bases at V and 3 bases at J, with 12 bases in the middle. The CDR3 totals 15 residues. The germline gives CDR1 SGHTA, CDR2 FQGNSA. With regard to this clonotype: What it binds is unknown.

Constant-segment primers served in 5'RACE that generated TCR alpha and TCR beta cDNA libraries bearing sample barcodes and UMIs. One entry per CDR3 protein results from TCRdb running MiXCR on the 5' RACE reads. The table lists a few hundred thousand distinct CDR3 sequences, 15% to 20% of them singletons. Study results and limitations: CD4+ contracting clones were mainly CM and EM; CD8+ ones, EMRA. Some SARS-CoV-2-responding clones were already detected in memory before infection.

Sequenced sample: PBMCs or a T cell subset sorted from them (not recorded which). The gene calls are TRBV7-2 and TRBJ2-3; D is uncertain. The TCR comes from a man aged 18 to 30 who had mild COVID-19 (a few samples of this study predate the infection). Cell type and time point are not known. CDR3: CASSLLLIETDTQYF. CDR3 in DNA: TGTGCCAGCAGCTTACTGTTGATAGAGACAGATACGCAGTATTTT.